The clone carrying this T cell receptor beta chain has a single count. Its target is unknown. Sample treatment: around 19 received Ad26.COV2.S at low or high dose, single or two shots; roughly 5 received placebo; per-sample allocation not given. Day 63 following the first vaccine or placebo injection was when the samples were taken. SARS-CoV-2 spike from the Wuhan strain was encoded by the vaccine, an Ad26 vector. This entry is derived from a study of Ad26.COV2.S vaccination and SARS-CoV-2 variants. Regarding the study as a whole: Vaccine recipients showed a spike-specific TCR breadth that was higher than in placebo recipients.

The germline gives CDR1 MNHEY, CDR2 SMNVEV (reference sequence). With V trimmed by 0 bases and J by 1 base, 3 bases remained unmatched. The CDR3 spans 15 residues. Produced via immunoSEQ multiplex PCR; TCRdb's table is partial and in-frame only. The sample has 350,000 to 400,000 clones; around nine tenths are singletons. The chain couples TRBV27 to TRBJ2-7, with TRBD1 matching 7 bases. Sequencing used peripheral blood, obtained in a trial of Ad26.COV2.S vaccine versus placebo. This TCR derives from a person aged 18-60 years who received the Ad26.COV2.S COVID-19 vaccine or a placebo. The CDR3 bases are TGTGCCAGCAGTTTATCAGTGGGACAGTCCTACGAGCAGTACTTC. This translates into CASSLSVGQSYEQYF.